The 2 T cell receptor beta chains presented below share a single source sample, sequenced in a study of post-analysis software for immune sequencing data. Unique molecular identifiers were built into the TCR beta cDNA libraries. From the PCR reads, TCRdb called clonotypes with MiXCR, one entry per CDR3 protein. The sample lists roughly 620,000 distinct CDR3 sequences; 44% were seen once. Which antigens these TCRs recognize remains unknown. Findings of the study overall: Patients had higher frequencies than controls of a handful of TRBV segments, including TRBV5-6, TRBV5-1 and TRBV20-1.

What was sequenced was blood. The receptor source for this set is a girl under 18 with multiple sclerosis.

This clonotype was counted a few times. CDR3 amino acids: CSARDPDQNYGYTF. Written as DNA, the CDR3 is TGCAGTGCTAGAGACCCGGACCAAAACTATGGCTACACCTTC. The chain has TRBV20-1 and TRBJ1-2, with D unresolved. The CDR3 sequence is 14 residues long. Looked up from germline, CDR1 is DFQATT and CDR2 is SNEGSKA (reference sequence). The V end lost 0 bases, the J end lost 2 bases, and 10 bases lay between the germline ends.

The CDR3 nucleotides are TGTGCCAGCAGTTTTGCGGGGGACGAAAAACTGTTTTTT. It yields the protein CASSFAGDEKLFF. The V and J genes are TRBV12-3 or TRBV12-4 and TRBJ1-4; perhaps TRBD1 as D (5 bases). The germline V and J ends were trimmed by 3 bases and 8 bases, with 10 bases remaining between them. The CDR3 spans 13 residues.